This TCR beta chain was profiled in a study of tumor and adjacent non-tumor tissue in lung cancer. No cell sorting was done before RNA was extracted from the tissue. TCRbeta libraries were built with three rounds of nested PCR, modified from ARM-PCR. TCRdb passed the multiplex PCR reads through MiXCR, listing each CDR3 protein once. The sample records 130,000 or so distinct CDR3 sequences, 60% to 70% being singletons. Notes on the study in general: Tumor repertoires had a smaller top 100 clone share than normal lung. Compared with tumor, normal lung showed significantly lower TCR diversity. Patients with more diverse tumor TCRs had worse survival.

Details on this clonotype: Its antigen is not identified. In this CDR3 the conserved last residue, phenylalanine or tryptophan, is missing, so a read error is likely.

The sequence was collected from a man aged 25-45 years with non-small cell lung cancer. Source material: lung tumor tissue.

CDR3 loop: CANSSDRLGANVLTC. In DNA form, the CDR3 reads TGTGCCAACAGCTCGGACCGCCTTGGGGCCAACGTCCTGACTTGC. The chain links TRBV11-1 to TRBJ2-6; D is uncertain. Germline assignment: CDR1 SGHAT and CDR2 FQDESV (reference sequence). The CDR3 consists of 15 residues.